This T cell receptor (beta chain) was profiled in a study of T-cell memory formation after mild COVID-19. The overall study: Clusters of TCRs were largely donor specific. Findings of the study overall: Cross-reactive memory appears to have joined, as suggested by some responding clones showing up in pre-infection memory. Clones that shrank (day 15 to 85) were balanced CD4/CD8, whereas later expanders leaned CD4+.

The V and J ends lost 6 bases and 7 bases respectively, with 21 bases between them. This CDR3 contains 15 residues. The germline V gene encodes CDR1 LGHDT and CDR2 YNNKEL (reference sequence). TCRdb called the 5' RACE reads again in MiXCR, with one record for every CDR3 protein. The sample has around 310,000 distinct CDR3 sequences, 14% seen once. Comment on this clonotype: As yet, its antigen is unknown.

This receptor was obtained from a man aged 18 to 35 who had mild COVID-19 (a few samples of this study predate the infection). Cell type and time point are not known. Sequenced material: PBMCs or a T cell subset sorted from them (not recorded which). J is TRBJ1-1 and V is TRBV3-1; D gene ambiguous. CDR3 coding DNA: TGTGCCAGCAGTGTCAGAGGGCAGCCGCCTCTTGAAGCTTTCTTT. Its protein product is CASSVRGQPPLEAFF.